This T cell receptor (beta chain) was sequenced during a study of blood T cell repertoires in COVID-19. Study as a whole: Spain, Italy and the United States supplied samples that represented acute and convalescent COVID-19. PBMCs, B-cell-depleted T cells, or T cells provided the cDNA or gDNA that made up the material.

In germline, CDR1 is MDHEN, CDR2 SYDVKM. V trimming: 3 bases; J trimming: 0 bases; junction bases outside the gene matches: 3. This CDR3 is 16 amino acids long. Original methodology: The assay estimated nucleated cells by amplifying reference gene primers. Profiling relied on immunoSEQ multiplex PCR, and the TCRdb table lists in-frame clones only, not all of them. For V, J and clone size, that table is used; D and trimming come from the DNA. The sample yields 110,000 to 150,000 clones, approximately 80% seen once. The chain combines TRBV28 with TRBJ2-1, with 9 nucleotides matching TRBD1. This receptor was taken from a woman aged 55-69 years with acute or convalescent COVID-19. The sequenced material came from peripheral blood. Here the CDR3 reads CASSLTGGFSYNEQFF. The CDR3 coding sequence is TGTGCCAGCAGTTTGACAGGGGGTTTCTCCTACAATGAGCAGTTCTTC.